This TCR beta chain originates from a study of response to subunit inactivated influenza vaccine (dated by TCRdb to 2016 to 2019). With respect to the entire study: Deep quantitative profiling of the T cell receptor repertoire was used in the study to follow responses to a trivalent subunit inactivated influenza vaccine.

CDR1 and CDR2, looked up from the germline V gene, are MNHNS and SASEGT. From the cysteine through the phenylalanine, the CDR3 covers 14 amino acids. The only DNA kept is the CDR3, 42 bases in frame from the first base. At the junction V is shortened by 1 base and J by 6 bases, with 12 bases in between. The paper's findings and limits, for the study overall: The authors proposed that each seasonal influenza vaccination may bring in only a limited number of new T cells.

Library preparation employed RT-PCR. The sequencing machine was an Illumina HiSeq 2500. The public reads were quality trimmed at Q25 with fastp and then assembled into clones with MiXCR by TCRdb, keeping productive beta chains. For every CDR3 protein sequence, its rows merge into one entry that carries the most common genes and DNA. This sample lists 650,000 or so distinct CDR3 sequences; approximately 14% were detected once. The ten largest clones capture 6% to 9.5% of the sample. Regarding this clonotype: Its antigen remains unidentified. No base qualities exist here, and no much larger clone lies one base off it.

The rearrangement joined TRBV6-1 to TRBJ1-2; D gene: possibly TRBD1, on 6 matching bases. This receptor was identified in a man between 50 and 59 years old who received an inactivated influenza vaccine. Donor details come from another sample of the same person, matched by shared clones. Sequencing was performed on PBMCs from blood, taken 14 to 15 days before vaccination. In nucleotide form, the sequence is TGTGCCAGCAGTGAAGGTCCAGGGGCACATGGCTACACCTTC. This gives the protein CASSEGPGAHGYTF.